The present entry profiles one T cell receptor beta chain with its context. Its antigen is undetermined. The junction departs from the called germline gene at one end, perhaps through a read error. The DNA input per sorted-subset replicate PCR was roughly 210 ng, corresponding to tens of thousands of T cell genomes. Method: immunoSEQ multiplex PCR; TCRdb's copy keeps in-frame clones and lacks some. The top ten clones hold 0.85% to 1.3% of a sample with roughly 2 million clones, 85% to 95% of them seen once. This record comes from a study of shared clonotypes between healthy human individuals. On the study more broadly: Donor composition was a couple of women and three men, aged 18 to 49.

The CDR3 consists of 9 residues. Germline CDR1 is MRHNA and CDR2 is SNTAGT. Study-wide points: Rarefaction showed that sequencing of sorted subsets was incomplete (despite large depth).

Naive CD8 cells comprised CD45RO-negative, CCR7-positively selected cells, excluding terminally differentiated effector memory CD45RA+ cells. The genes are TRBV6-4 and TRBJ2-7; D gene unclear. The sample taken for sequencing was naive CD8+ T cells sorted from blood. This receptor was obtained from a young man in good health. CDR3 region: CASSSSQCF. The CDR3 nucleotides are TGTGCCAGCAGTTCATCACAGTGCTTC.